This TCR beta chain emerged from a study of T cell repertoires in cytomegalovirus infection. Overall study context: An indication of both CMV infection and matching HLA type came from public TCR beta signatures.

This CDR3 is 13 amino acids long. V lost 5 bases to trimming and J lost 6 bases; unmatched junction nucleotides: 9. The germline CDR1 and CDR2 sequences are SQVTM and ANQGSEA. TCRdb redid the calling of the reads with MiXCR, one entry per CDR3 protein. The sample lists 200,000 to 300,000 distinct CDR3 sequences, approximately 13% occurring once. The clonotype was recovered from a human donor in good health (CMV status not recorded). Some clones in this sample may be carry-over from other donors' samples. The sequencing sample was made of PBMCs. The V and J genes are TRBV29-1 and TRBJ1-2; 7 nucleotides match TRBD1. In nucleotides, the CDR3 is TGCAGCGTTCCCCAGGGGGGGGGTGATGGCTACACCTTC. It specifies CSVPQGGGDGYTF. Complete variable domain (other parts from reference TRBV29-1 and TRBJ1-2): SAVISQKPSRDICQRGTSLTIQCQVDSQVTMMFWYRQQPGQSLTLIATANQGSEATYESGFVIDKFPISRPNLTFSTLTVSNMSPEDSSIYLCSVPQGGGDGYTFGSGTRLTVV.